The sequence of this T cell receptor beta chain was determined in a study of blood T cell repertoires in COVID-19. Study summary: From the United States, Italy and Spain came samples of acute and convalescent COVID-19. From T cells, B-cell-depleted T cells, or PBMCs came the material, which was cDNA or gDNA.

V was pared by 6 bases and J by 0 bases, with 1 base of the junction left unmatched. Looked up from germline, CDR1 is SNHLY and CDR2 is FYNNEI. The CDR3 runs to 14 residues. As originally analysed: Counts of nucleated cells, estimated from reference gene primer amplification, were obtained. Sequencing used immunoSEQ multiplex PCR; TCRdb keeps in-frame clones, though not all of them. The V and J calls and clone size are taken from that table; D and trimming were inferred from the DNA. The table has about 200,000 clones, about 90% seen once; the top ten hold less than 0.7%. The chain carries TRBV2 and TRBJ2-5; 10 nucleotides align to TRBD2. Specimen: peripheral blood. This receptor was identified in a man over 45 with acute or convalescent COVID-19. CDR3 DNA sequence: TGTGCCAGCAGGACTAGCGGGCACCAAGAGACCCAGTACTTC. Translating it yields CASRTSGHQETQYF.